The source of this TCR beta chain is a study of CD8 T cells in ankylosing spondylitis (dated by TCRdb to the late 2010s). For context, the study as a whole: The study profiled T cell receptor beta repertoires in healthy donors and ankylosing spondylitis patients to find disease-linked TCR variants. The whole study cohort included about a hundred healthy donors and over 20 ankylosing spondylitis patients. Peripheral blood was sampled, and synovial fluid was additionally collected from ankylosing spondylitis patients.

The full study reports these points: Some of the motif variants had been reported before in the synovial fluid and blood of reactive arthritis patients, a finding that suggests common disease-initiation mechanisms. A TCR beta motif of fewer than 10 highly homologous amino acid variants appeared characteristic of blood from ankylosing spondylitis patients. In peripheral blood, the disease-linked clones were found at relatively low frequencies and had a CD8+ phenotype. Significant enrichment of the disease-linked clones was reported in matched synovial fluid samples from ankylosing spondylitis patients.

Taken from the germline V gene, the CDR1 and CDR2 loops are KGHDR and SFDVKD. The CDR3, from cysteine to phenylalanine, totals 21 residues. Only the CDR3 portion is preserved as DNA: 63 bases, with reading frame beginning at the first base. About this clonotype: Its antigen is still unknown. The germline gene is not matched at one end of the junction; a read error may be the cause.

Sequencing was carried out with an Illumina HiSeq 2500. TCR beta libraries were prepared by quantitative 5'-RACE with molecular barcodes. The study's own analysis went as follows. To identify disease-linked TCR variants, a new computational method was used, one built on a probabilistic model of VDJ rearrangement. TCRdb ran its own pipeline on the public reads, namely fastp trimming at Q25 and MiXCR clone calling, and kept in-frame beta chains. Rows merge per CDR3 protein into single entries with the most common DNA and genes. These V and J calls derive from TCRdb rather than the authors' analysis. The sample table lists more than 650,000 distinct CDR3 sequences, 12% of them with a count of one. 0.51% of the sample is held by the ten biggest clonotypes.

What was sequenced was blood, either unsorted or a sorted T cell fraction (not recorded which). This receptor was obtained from a male donor with ankylosing spondylitis. The rearrangement joined TRBV24-1 to TRBJ2-1; 16 middle bases align to TRBD2. Here the CDR3 is given as CGTSDPGSGTSGRASYNEQFF. The bases are TGTGGCACCAGTGATCCCGGGTCCGGGACTAGCGGGAGGGCGTCCTACAATGAGCAGTTCTTC.